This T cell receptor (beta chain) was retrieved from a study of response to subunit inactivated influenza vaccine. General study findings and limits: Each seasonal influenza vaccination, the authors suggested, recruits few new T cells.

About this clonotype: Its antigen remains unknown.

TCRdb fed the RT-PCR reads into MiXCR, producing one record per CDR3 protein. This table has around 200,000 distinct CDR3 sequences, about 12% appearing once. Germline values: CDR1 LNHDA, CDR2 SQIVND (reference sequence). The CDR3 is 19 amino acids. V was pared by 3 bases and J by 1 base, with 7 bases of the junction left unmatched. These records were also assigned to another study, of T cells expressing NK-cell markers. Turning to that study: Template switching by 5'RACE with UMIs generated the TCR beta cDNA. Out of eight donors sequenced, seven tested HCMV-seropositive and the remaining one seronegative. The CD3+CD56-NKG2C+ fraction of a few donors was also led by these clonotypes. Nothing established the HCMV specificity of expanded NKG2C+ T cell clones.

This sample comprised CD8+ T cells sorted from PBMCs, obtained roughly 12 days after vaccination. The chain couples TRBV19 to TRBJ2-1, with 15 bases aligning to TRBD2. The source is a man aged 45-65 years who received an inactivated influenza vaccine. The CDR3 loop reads CASSIRGLAGGRSYNEQFF. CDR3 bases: TGTGCCAGTAGTATTCGGGGACTAGCGGGAGGAAGGTCCTACAATGAGCAGTTCTTC. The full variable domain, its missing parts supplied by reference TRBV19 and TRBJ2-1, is DGGITQSPKYLFRKEGQNVTLSCEQNLNHDAMYWYRQDPGQGLRLIYYSQIVNDFQKGDIAEGYSVSREKKESFPLTVTSAQKNPTAFYLCASSIRGLAGGRSYNEQFFGPGTRLTVL.